The clone carrying this TCR beta chain has more than one count but fewer than ten. Its antigen is as yet unknown. The data were obtained in a study of beta chain features in type 1 diabetes. Background on the study: The study found patients and healthy donors alike in age, gender and cell yields.

The sequenced template was cDNA made from the entire isolated RNA. The data were produced by immunoSEQ multiplex PCR, yet TCRdb's version contains in-frame clones alone and is incomplete. In the table there are under 350,000 clones, roughly 25% of which are singletons. Trimming left V 7 bases short and J 12 bases short, with 19 bases between. The V gene's germline CDR1 is MDHEN and CDR2 SYDVKM. The CDR3 consists of 13 residues. Study-level points and caveats: Whether TCRB rearrangement is influenced by HLA type went unresolved here. The study found that naive, central memory and Treg TCRB repertoires appeared more similar in patients than in healthy donors. All four CD4+ subsets of Type 1 diabetes patients contained TCRB CDR3s that were moderately but significantly shorter.

The sequence derives from a woman aged 25 to 45 with type 1 diabetes. The genes are TRBV28 and TRBJ2-1; possible D gene TRBD2, 6 bases. The specimen was naive CD4+ T cells from blood. The CDR3 DNA reads as TGTGCCAGCATTCCGCCGGGGGACCGCGGGCAGTTCTTC. Translating it yields CASIPPGDRGQFF. Together with reference TRBV28 and TRBJ2-1, the CDR3 gives the full variable domain: DVKVTQSSRYLVKRTGEKVFLECVQDMDHENMFWYRQDPGLGLRLIYFSYDVKMKEKGDIPEGYSVSREKKERFSLILESASTNQTSMYLCASIPPGDRGQFFGPGTRLTVL.